Presented here are 15 T cell receptor beta chains from one specimen sequenced in a study of Ad26.COV2.S vaccination and SARS-CoV-2 variants. Treatment denoted: roughly 19 received Ad26.COV2.S at low or high dose, single or two shots; five or six received placebo; per-sample allocation not given. At day 63 after the first vaccine or placebo injection, samples were drawn. Sequenced by immunoSEQ multiplex PCR; TCRdb stores in-frame clones only, minus some. The table includes about 420,000 clones, approximately 88% detected once. Sample: peripheral blood, taken in a trial of Ad26.COV2.S vaccine versus placebo. These receptor sequences come from a person aged 18 to 59 who received the Ad26.COV2.S COVID-19 vaccine or a placebo.

The chain employs TRBV25-1 and TRBJ2-3, with TRBD2 matching over 9 bases. Germline trimming cut 6 bases from V and 1 base from J; bases unmatched to any gene: 5. Germline CDR1 MGHDK, CDR2 SYGVNS. The CDR3 sequence is 15 residues long. The CDR3 DNA sequence: TGTGCCAGCAGGGCCTCTAGCGGGGGCACAGATACGCAGTATTTT. Amino acid sequence: CASRASSGGTDTQYF.

The chain is built from TRBV6-5 and TRBJ1-5, with a tentative D call TRBD1 (6 bases). V gave up 6 bases and J gave up 0 bases, with 12 bases separating them. The CDR3 has 15 amino acids. Germline CDR1 MNHEY, CDR2 SVGAGI. The CDR3 here is CASRGGEVSNQPQHF. The CDR3 nucleotides are TGTGCCAGCAGAGGGGGGGAAGTTAGCAATCAGCCCCAGCATTTT.

The chain combines TRBV9 with TRBJ1-4, with 10 positions matching TRBD1. Germline V gene lookup returns CDR1 SGDLS and CDR2 YYNGEE. J gave up 8 bases and V 4 bases, and 8 bases lay outside the gene matches. This CDR3 is 15 amino acids long. The CDR3 here is CASSSGGQGWEKLFF. CDR3 nucleotide sequence: TGTGCCAGCAGCTCAGGGGGACAGGGGTGGGAAAAACTGTTTTTT. The full variable domain, in which reference TRBV9 and TRBJ1-4 provide the parts outside the CDR3, is DSGVTQTPKHLITATGQRVTLRCSPRSGDLSVYWYQQSLDQGLQFLIQYYNGEERAKGNILERFSAQQFPDLHSELNLSSLELGDSALYFCASSSGGQGWEKLFFGSGTQLSVL.

V usage is TRBV7-6 and J usage is TRBJ2-7; 10 nucleotides line up with TRBD1. Germline V lookup: CDR1 SGHVS, CDR2 FNYEAQ. Trimming removed 5 bases from V and 1 base from J; junction bases left unmatched: 2. The length of the CDR3 is 14 residues. The CDR3 is CASSQGQGSYEQYF. The CDR3 bases are TGTGCCAGCAGCCAGGGACAGGGGTCCTACGAGCAGTACTTC.

The CDR3 nucleotides are TGTGCCACCAAACCAGCAGGGGACACTGAAGCTTTCTTT. Translation gives CATKPAGDTEAFF. This chain links TRBV6-5 with TRBJ1-1, with D tentatively TRBD1 (6 bases). CDR3 length equals 13 residues. V gave up 10 bases and J gave up 3 bases, with 15 bases separating them. Germline V CDR1 and CDR2: MNHEY, SVGAGI.

V and J are TRBV4-2 and TRBJ2-5; the match to TRBD1 covers 8 bases. The CDR3 totals 15 residues. In germline, CDR1 is LGHNA, CDR2 YNFKEQ. Trimming at V came to 4 bases and at J to 0 bases, leaving 4 bases not matched to a gene. CDR3 sequence (DNA): TGTGCCAGCAGCCGGGGGACAGGCTACCAAGAGACCCAGTACTTC. Its translation is CASSRGTGYQETQYF.

The rearrangement joins TRBV19 to TRBJ2-7; TRBD1 matches 11 bases. V lost 3 bases, J lost 2 bases, and 6 bases stayed unmatched. The germline CDR1 and CDR2 sequences are LNHDA and SQIVND (reference sequence). The CDR3 has 16 residues. The CDR3 spells CASSILEGQGAYEQYF. CDR3 coding DNA: TGTGCCAGTAGTATTCTGGAGGGACAGGGGGCCTACGAGCAGTACTTC.

This clone is a singleton in its sample. V usage is TRBV18 and J usage is TRBJ1-1; 9 bases are a match to TRBD1. Germline CDR1 KGHSH, CDR2 LQKENI. The CDR3 is 17 residues long. V lost 6 bases to trimming and J lost 5 bases; unmatched junction nucleotides: 16. CDR3 DNA: TGTGCCAGCTCCCCCGGTACGGTACAGGGGGCGAGAACTGAAGCTTTCTTT. Residues: CASSPGTVQGARTEAFF. The variable domain in full, completed from reference TRBV18 and TRBJ1-1, reads NAGVMQNPRHLVRRRGQEARLRCSPMKGHSHVYWYRQLPEEGLKFMVYLQKENIIDESGMPKERFSAEFPKEGPSILRIQQVVRGDSAAYFCASSPGTVQGARTEAFFGQGTRLTVV.

The J gene is TRBJ2-5, the V gene TRBV6-5, with D perhaps matching TRBD1 or TRBD2 (5 bases each). V dropped 7 bases and J dropped 9 bases, with 12 bases sitting between them. Germline assignment: CDR1 MNHEY and CDR2 SVGAGI. CDR3 length: 11 residues. The CDR3, as DNA: TGTGCCAGCACCCCCTTGGGGGCCCAGTACTTC. It is translated as CASTPLGAQYF.

This clone came up a few times. V usage is TRBV3-1 (or the pseudogene TRBV3-2) and J usage is TRBJ1-3; D gene unclear. The germline V and J ends were trimmed by 6 bases and 4 bases, with 7 bases remaining between them. CDR1 LGHDT and CDR2 YNNKEL come from the germline V gene (reference sequence). The CDR3 has 12 amino acids. The CDR3 nucleotides are TGTGCCAGCAGGGCCGGGGGAAACACCATATATTTT. Translation gives CASRAGGNTIYF.

The chain recombines TRBV4-2 with TRBJ2-7; possibly TRBD2 for D (6 bases). This CDR3 has 16 residues. CDR1 and CDR2 from the germline V gene are LGHNA and YNFKEQ. The V end lost 0 bases, the J end lost 7 bases, and 19 bases lay between the germline ends. The CDR3 region is CASSQDDRAPGREQYF. CDR3 coding DNA: TGTGCCAGCAGCCAAGACGATCGGGCCCCAGGGAGGGAGCAGTACTTC.

J is TRBJ2-1 and V is TRBV28; 7 nucleotides align to TRBD1. Trimming took 6 bases from V and 4 from J; bases not matched to a gene: 12. CDR1 and CDR2 from the germline V gene are MDHEN and SYDVKM. This CDR3 is built from 16 residues. In DNA form, the CDR3 reads TGTGCCAGCAGATCAGGGGGTGGGACATCGTACAATGAGCAGTTCTTC. Amino acid sequence: CASRSGGGTSYNEQFF.

The chain recombines TRBV29-1 with TRBJ2-7; D is possibly TRBD1 or TRBD2 (5 bases each). Trimming cost V 6 bases and J 0 bases, with 15 bases left between them. Germline CDR1 is SQVTM and CDR2 is ANQGSEA. The CDR3 covers 14 residues. The CDR3 coding sequence is TGCAGCGTAGCCAAACCAGGGAGCTCCTACGAGCAGTACTTC. Amino acids: CSVAKPGSSYEQYF.

The CDR3 bases are TGTGCCAGCAGCTTAGCCTCGCAGGGGATCACAAACTATGGCTACACCTTC. It is translated as CASSLASQGITNYGYTF. The J gene is TRBJ1-2, the V gene TRBV7-9, with D possibly being TRBD1 (6 bases). Trimming took 0 bases from V and 2 from J, leaving 16 bases between them. Germline CDR1 and CDR2: SEHNR and FQNEAQ (reference sequence). The CDR3 has 17 amino acids. The variable domain in full, with the rest retrieved from reference TRBV7-9 and TRBJ1-2, is DTGVSQNPRHKITKRGQNVTFRCDPISEHNRLYWYRQTLGQGPEFLTYFQNEAQLEKSRLLSDRFSAERPKGSFSTLEIQRTEQGDSAMYLCASSLASQGITNYGYTFGSGTRLTVV.

The chain employs TRBV19 and TRBJ2-1, with D possibly TRBD2 on 5 matching bases. CDR1 and CDR2 from the germline V gene are LNHDA and SQIVND (reference sequence). V was shortened by 3 bases and J by 3 bases, with 9 bases between the two germline ends. There are 14 residues in the CDR3. The CDR3 protein is CASSIPRDYNEQFF. As DNA, the CDR3 is TGTGCCAGTAGTATCCCCCGGGACTACAATGAGCAGTTCTTC. Full variable domain (rest looked up from reference TRBV19 and TRBJ2-1): DGGITQSPKYLFRKEGQNVTLSCEQNLNHDAMYWYRQDPGQGLRLIYYSQIVNDFQKGDIAEGYSVSREKKESFPLTVTSAQKNPTAFYLCASSIPRDYNEQFFGPGTRLTVL.